This entry concerns a single T cell receptor beta chain. Repertoires were generated with immunoSEQ multiplex PCR, while TCRdb's copy carries only in-frame clones and drops some. The table lists 250,000 to 350,000 clones, 80% to 90% of them singletons, with roughly 2.3% in the top ten. This record comes from a study of blood T cell repertoires in COVID-19. Study-wide background: In each case, the material was cDNA or gDNA derived from T cells, B-cell-depleted T cells, or PBMCs.

With 6 bases removed from V and 7 bases from J, the gap between germline ends came to 9 bases. This CDR3 spans 11 amino acids. Germline CDR1 and CDR2: MNHEY and SVGAGI. Material: PBMCs or T cells enriched from blood (not recorded which). The TCR comes from a woman aged 18-30 years who had recovered from COVID-19. The chain links TRBV6-5 to TRBJ2-5; D is perhaps TRBD1 (5 bases). The CDR3 coding sequence is TGTGCCAGCAGCTTGCAGGGGACCCAGTACTTC. Amino acid sequence: CASSLQGTQYF.